The rows below give T cell receptor beta chains drawn from one sample of a study of blood T cell repertoires in COVID-19. Clones were sequenced by immunoSEQ multiplex PCR, and TCRdb holds only the in-frame ones, with some missing. The table has 80,000 to 100,000 clones, over 70% seen once. The sequenced material came from peripheral blood. The receptors were gathered from a man in his sixties with acute or convalescent COVID-19. CDR3s include the opening cysteine and the closing phenylalanine or tryptophan. Fields, in order: J gene, D gene, V gene, clone size, CDR3 length, CDR3 protein, CDR3 DNA. The D gene is left open where the match is weak. The size of a clone is reported for some rows only, either as once, few or many, or as a class for expanded clones.

J: TRBJ2-7; D: TRBD1; V: TRBV11-2; size: .; length: 15; CDR3: CASSHGQGRSYEQYF; DNA: TGTGCCAGCAGCCACGGACAGGGGCGATCTTACGAGCAGTACTTC
J: TRBJ2-1; D: .; V: TRBV10-2; size: once; length: 12; CDR3: CASSDPREEQFF; DNA: TGCGCCAGCAGTGATCCGAGGGAAGAGCAGTTCTTC
J: TRBJ2-4; D: TRBD1; V: TRBV28; size: .; length: 17; CDR3: CASSMGPGTVAKNIQYF; DNA: TGTGCCAGCAGTATGGGACCCGGGACAGTAGCCAAAAACATTCAGTACTTC
J: TRBJ1-2; D: TRBD1; V: TRBV27; size: .; length: 17; CDR3: CASSFSAGGTQDYGYTF; DNA: TGTGCCAGCAGTTTTTCGGCAGGGGGTACCCAGGACTATGGCTACACCTTC
J: TRBJ1-1; D: TRBD1; V: TRBV5-4; size: .; length: 14; CDR3: CASSPTGFATEAFF; DNA: TGTGCCAGCAGCCCGACAGGGTTTGCCACTGAAGCTTTCTTT
J: TRBJ2-7; D: .; V: TRBV5-1; size: .; length: 14; CDR3: CASSLTNFRVEQYF; DNA: TGCGCCAGCAGCTTGACTAATTTCAGGGTCGAGCAGTACTTC
J: TRBJ2-2; D: .; V: TRBV5-1; size: .; length: 15; CDR3: CASSLEGGNTGELFF; DNA: TGCGCCAGCAGCTTGGAAGGCGGGAACACCGGGGAGCTGTTTTTT
J: TRBJ2-5; D: .; V: TRBV19; size: .; length: 16; CDR3: CASSTLGLHPTETQYF; DNA: TGTGCCAGTAGTACCCTAGGACTACACCCAACAGAGACCCAGTACTTC
J: TRBJ2-6; D: TRBD2; V: TRBV4-1; size: once; length: 18; CDR3: CASSLLTSGSSGANVLTF; DNA: TGCGCCAGCAGCCTTTTGACTAGCGGGAGTTCTGGGGCCAACGTCCTGACTTTC
J: TRBJ1-2; D: .; V: TRBV5-4; size: .; length: 13; CDR3: CASSKRTDSGYTF; DNA: TGTGCCAGCAGCAAGAGGACGGACTCGGGCTACACCTTC
J: TRBJ1-2; D: .; V: TRBV19; size: .; length: 14; CDR3: CASSIIEGISGYTF; DNA: TGTGCCAGTAGTATCATCGAGGGTATTAGTGGCTACACCTTC
J: TRBJ2-3; D: TRBD2; V: TRBV30; size: .; length: 14; CDR3: CAWRIAGSTDTQYF; DNA: TGTGCCTGGAGAATAGCGGGTAGCACAGATACGCAGTATTTT
J: TRBJ2-1; D: TRBD2; V: TRBV19; size: .; length: 14; CDR3: CASSRRLAANEQFF; DNA: TGTGCCAGTAGTAGACGACTAGCGGCTAATGAGCAGTTCTTC
J: TRBJ2-1; D: .; V: TRBV6-5; size: .; length: 13; CDR3: CASSYLGSNEQFF; DNA: TGTGCCAGCAGTTACTTGGGCAGCAATGAGCAGTTCTTC